The source of this T cell receptor (beta chain) is a study of blood T cell repertoires in COVID-19. The wider study: Nucleic acid was either cDNA or gDNA, and it came from T cells, B-cell-depleted T cells, or PBMCs.

Per germline, CDR1 LNHNV and CDR2 YYDKDF (reference sequence). The CDR3 sequence is 13 residues long. Between the trimmed V and J ends, which lost 11 bases and 5 bases, there was a span of 15 bases. The authors' processing: Reference gene primer amplification gave estimated nucleated cell counts. Data came from immunoSEQ multiplex PCR; TCRdb stores just in-frame clones and leaves some out. The DNA was the basis for D and trimming; V, J and clone size are from that table. The top ten hold approximately 6% of the sample, which has over 120,000 clones, around 80% seen once. Categorization into cohorts depended on clinical history that participants reported. Two negative PCRs, clearance, or symptom resolution had been documented for recovered Cohort 3 donors.

This receptor was taken from a woman between 50 and 59 years old who had recovered from COVID-19. The rearrangement joins TRBV15 to TRBJ1-4; D is perhaps TRBD1 (5 bases). Material for sequencing was PBMCs or T cells enriched from blood (not recorded which). The CDR3 loop reads CASSGGSNEKLFF. CDR3 DNA: TGTGCCTCGTCCGGGGGGAGCAATGAAAAACTGTTTTTT.